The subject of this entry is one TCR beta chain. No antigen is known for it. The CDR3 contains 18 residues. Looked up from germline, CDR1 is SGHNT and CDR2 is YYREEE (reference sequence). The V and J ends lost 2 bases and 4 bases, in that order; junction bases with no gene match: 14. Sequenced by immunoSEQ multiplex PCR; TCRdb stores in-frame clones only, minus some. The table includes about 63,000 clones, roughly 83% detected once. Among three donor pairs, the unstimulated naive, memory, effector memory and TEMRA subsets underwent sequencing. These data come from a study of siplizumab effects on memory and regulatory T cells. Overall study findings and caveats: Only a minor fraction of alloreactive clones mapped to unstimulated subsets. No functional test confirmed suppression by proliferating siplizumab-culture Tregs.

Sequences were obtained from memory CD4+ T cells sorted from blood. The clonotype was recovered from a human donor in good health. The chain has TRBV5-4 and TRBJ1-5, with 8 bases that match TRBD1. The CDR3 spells CASSFFGQGGGRNQPQHF. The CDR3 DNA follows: TGTGCCAGCAGCTTCTTCGGACAGGGAGGGGGTCGGAATCAGCCCCAGCATTTT. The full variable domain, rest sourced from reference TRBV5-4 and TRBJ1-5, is ETGVTQSPTHLIKTRGQQVTLRCSSQSGHNTVSWYQQALGQGPQFIFQYYREEENGRGNFPPRFSGLQFPNYSSELNVNALELDDSALYLCASSFFGQGGGRNQPQHFGDGTRLSIL.